What follows describes a single TCR beta chain. V was cut by 3 bases and J by 4 bases, with 9 bases left in between. The CDR3 spans 13 residues. Germline values: CDR1 SNHLY, CDR2 FYNNEI. TCRdb reprocessed the 5' RACE reads via MiXCR and lists one record per CDR3 protein. The sample consists of roughly 1.6 million distinct CDR3 sequences, about 31% of them appearing once. The data are from a study of identical twins. The chain carries TRBV2 and TRBJ1-2; D gene unclear. This TCR was sampled from a newborn girl in good health. Sequencing was done on a sample of cord blood. CDR3: CASSEDLVYGYTF. In DNA form, the CDR3 reads TGTGCCAGCAGTGAGGACTTAGTCTATGGCTACACCTTC.